One sample yielded the 21 T cell receptor beta chains listed below, sequenced in a study of shared clonotypes between healthy human individuals. Clones were read by immunoSEQ multiplex PCR, and TCRdb kept only the in-frame ones, dropping some. This sample has some 2 million clones, with approximately 94% found just once. As defined, naive CD8 cells were CD45RO-negative and positively selected for CCR7, with terminally differentiated effector memory CD45RA+ cells excluded. Sequencing was done on a sample of naive CD8+ T cells sorted from blood. These receptors were collected from a man aged 18 to 30 in good health.

The sample holds one count of this clone. V gene TRBV11-2 combines with J gene TRBJ1-1, with 8 bases aligning to TRBD1. CDR1 SGHAT and CDR2 FQNNGV come from the germline V gene. With V trimmed by 4 bases and J by 1 base, 5 bases remained unmatched. This CDR3 region has 15 residues. DNA for the CDR3: TGTGCCAGCAGCTCAGGGGGCGGAACGAACACTGAAGCTTTCTTT. Amino acid sequence: CASSSGGGTNTEAFF.

Regarding this clone: At one of its ends the junction is not consistent with the germline gene, which may arise from a read error. The V and J genes are TRBV4-1 and TRBJ2-2; 8 bases align to TRBD1. The CDR3 totals 16 residues. CDR1 and CDR2 from the germline V gene are MGHRA and YSYEKL. The CDR3 DNA reads TGCGCCAGCACCCAATGGGGGACAGGGAACACCGGGGAGCTGTTTTTT. Its translation is CASTQWGTGNTGELFF.

This chain connects TRBV4-1 to TRBJ2-3, with 8 bases aligning to TRBD2. The germline CDR1 and CDR2 sequences are MGHRA and YSYEKL. CDR3 size: 16 residues. V lost 1 base, J lost 1 base, and 4 bases stayed unmatched. This chain's CDR3 is CASSQAGAGGTDTQYF. In nucleotides, the CDR3 is TGCGCCAGCAGCCAAGCGGGAGCGGGAGGCACAGATACGCAGTATTTT.

V gene TRBV7-8 combines with J gene TRBJ1-6; TRBD1 matches 9 bases. The J segment lost 8 bases and the V segment lost 5 bases, leaving 10 bases of the junction unmatched. Germline CDR1 SGHVS, CDR2 FQNEAQ. The length of the CDR3 is 16 residues. The CDR3 region is CASSRGTGLGDSPLHF. Written as DNA, the CDR3 is TGTGCCAGCAGCCGCGGGACAGGGCTTGGGGATTCACCCCTCCACTTT.

This chain links TRBV9 with TRBJ2-1, with unresolved D. This CDR3 region has 16 residues. V was clipped by 0 bases and J by 0 bases, with 10 bases between them. Per germline, CDR1 SGDLS and CDR2 YYNGEE. In nucleotides, the CDR3 is TGTGCCAGCAGCGTAGGGGCAGCTATCTCCTACAATGAGCAGTTCTTC. It codes for CASSVGAAISYNEQFF.

This chain joins TRBV5-6 and TRBJ2-5, with D perhaps assigned TRBD1 or TRBD2 (5 bases each). V was trimmed by 0 bases and J by 1 base, leaving 16 bases between them. CDR1 and CDR2 (germline): SGHDT, YYEEEE. The CDR3 has 17 residues. CDR3 nucleotide sequence: TGTGCCAGCAGCTTGGGGGCGGCAGGGACCCCCCAAGAGACCCAGTACTTC. The encoded protein is CASSLGAAGTPQETQYF.

CDR3 in amino acids: CASSLVVGAANEKLFF. The DNA of the CDR3 is TGTGCCAGCAGCTTAGTAGTGGGGGCAGCTAATGAAAAACTGTTTTTT. The chain employs TRBV7-9 and TRBJ1-4, with a tentative D call TRBD1 (6 bases). CDR1 is SEHNR and CDR2 is FQNEAQ in the germline V gene (reference sequence). CDR3 length: 16 residues. V was cut by 1 base and J by 3 bases, with 12 bases left in between. Based on the CDR3 plus reference TRBV7-9 and TRBJ1-4, the full variable domain is DTGVSQNPRHKITKRGQNVTFRCDPISEHNRLYWYRQTLGQGPEFLTYFQNEAQLEKSRLLSDRFSAERPKGSFSTLEIQRTEQGDSAMYLCASSLVVGAANEKLFFGSGTQLSVL.

The CDR3 DNA is TGTGCCAGCAGTTACTCCGAGGGGGTTATAGCTGAAGCTTTCTTT. Translating it yields CASSYSEGVIAEAFF. This sequence joins TRBV6-5 and TRBJ1-1; maybe TRBD1 (6 bases). The CDR3 totals 15 residues. Germline CDR1 is MNHEY and CDR2 is SVGAGI. V shed 0 bases and J shed 6 bases, with 14 bases lying between them.

The rearrangement joins TRBV7-9 to TRBJ2-7, with D perhaps given as TRBD1 or TRBD2 (5 bases each). With 5 bases removed from V and 6 bases from J, the gap between germline ends came to 20 bases. The CDR3 is made up of 15 amino acids. Germline V gene data show CDR1 as SEHNR and CDR2 as FQNEAQ (reference sequence). CDR3 nucleotides: TGTGCCAGCAGCCCCTCCCGGGACCGCCTCGGCGAGCAGTACTTC. The encoded protein is CASSPSRDRLGEQYF.

As to this clone: The sample carries other DNA sequences with the same CDR3. The J gene is TRBJ1-5, the V gene TRBV29-1, with D uncertain. The CDR3 contains 14 residues. Germline V gene sequence: CDR1 SQVTM, CDR2 ANQGSEA. The ends were cut back, 5 bases at V and 0 bases at J, with 11 bases in the middle. CDR3 loop: CSVLSGDSNQPQHF. The CDR3 DNA sequence: TGCAGCGTTCTGAGCGGGGATAGCAATCAGCCCCAGCATTTT.

This chain joins TRBV19 and TRBJ1-6; no clear D gene. Germline V lookup: CDR1 LNHDA, CDR2 SQIVND (reference sequence). The CDR3 has 13 residues. V gave up 0 bases and J gave up 9 bases, with 6 bases separating them. In DNA form, the CDR3 reads TGTGCCAGTAGTATAGAGTATGGTTCACCCCTCCACTTT. It encodes CASSIEYGSPLHF.

This chain joins TRBV28 and TRBJ2-7; 7 bases fit TRBD1. From germline, CDR1 is MDHEN and CDR2 SYDVKM. The ends lost 6 bases at V and 4 bases at J; junction bases unmatched: 12. The CDR3 extends over 15 amino acids. The CDR3 nucleotides read TGTGCCAGCAGCCCCGGGACAGAATGGATGTACGAGCAGTACTTC. It translates to CASSPGTEWMYEQYF.

The CDR3 sequence is CASSPSPGNQPQHF. The CDR3 DNA reads as TGTGCCAGCAGCCCCTCGCCGGGCAATCAGCCCCAGCATTTT. V gene TRBV9 combines with J gene TRBJ1-5; D unclear. CDR3 length: 14 residues. V lost 4 bases and J lost 2, with 10 bases in between. In germline, CDR1 is SGDLS, CDR2 YYNGEE. The whole variable domain, filled in from reference TRBV9 and TRBJ1-5, reads DSGVTQTPKHLITATGQRVTLRCSPRSGDLSVYWYQQSLDQGLQFLIQYYNGEERAKGNILERFSAQQFPDLHSELNLSSLELGDSALYFCASSPSPGNQPQHFGDGTRLSIL.

The gene calls are TRBV19 and TRBJ1-4; D is unresolved. The CDR3 has 12 amino acids. The V and J ends lost 7 bases and 7 bases respectively, with 10 bases between them. CDR1 and CDR2 (germline): LNHDA, SQIVND (reference sequence). The CDR3 sequence: CASTDLGEKLFF. For the CDR3, the DNA is TGTGCCAGTACGGATCTGGGTGAAAAACTGTTTTTT.

This clone showed up just once. This chain connects TRBV9 to TRBJ2-7; possibly TRBD1 for D (6 bases). V lost 4 bases and J lost 5, with 16 bases in between. The germline V gene has CDR1 SGDLS and CDR2 YYNGEE. The CDR3 is 14 amino acids. This CDR3 reads CASSPRSGDHEQYF. The CDR3 DNA follows: TGTGCCAGCAGCCCCCGTTCAGGGGACCACGAGCAGTACTTC.

V and J are TRBV7-8 and TRBJ2-5; 10 nucleotides agree with TRBD2. This CDR3 is 16 amino acids long. J was trimmed by 2 bases and V by 3 bases; bases with no gene match: 6. Germline V gene data show CDR1 as SGHVS and CDR2 as FQNEAQ. CDR3 nucleotide sequence: TGTGCCAGCAGCTTCGTGCTAGCGGGAGAACAAGAGACCCAGTACTTC. Translating it yields CASSFVLAGEQETQYF.

This chain uses TRBV7-9 with TRBJ1-3, with D unresolved. Deletions cut 2 bases from V and 6 bases from J, with 8 bases between. The CDR3 has 13 residues. The germline gives CDR1 SEHNR, CDR2 FQNEAQ (reference sequence). The CDR3 region has the DNA TGTGCCAGCAGCTTACTCGAAGAAAACACCATATATTTT. Protein product: CASSLLEENTIYF.

This chain joins TRBV5-1 and TRBJ1-2; D call uncertain. The CDR3 length is 14 residues. Germline V gene sequence: CDR1 SGHRS, CDR2 YFSETQ. Trimming stripped 4 bases from V and 4 bases from J, with 14 bases between. CDR3: CASSSGEFTYGYTF. CDR3 nucleotides: TGCGCCAGCAGCAGCGGGGAATTCACCTATGGCTACACCTTC.

The CDR3 nucleotides are TGCGCCAGCAGCTTGTTCGGCCTAGTGGGCGATGAGCAGTTCTTC. It specifies CASSLFGLVGDEQFF. The J gene is TRBJ2-1, the V gene TRBV5-1, with no clear D. V lost 1 base, J lost 8 bases, and 16 bases lay in between. CDR1 and CDR2 from the germline V gene are SGHRS and YFSETQ. CDR3 length: 15 residues. The full variable domain, in which reference TRBV5-1 and TRBJ2-1 provide the parts outside the CDR3, is KAGVTQTPRYLIKTRGQQVTLSCSPISGHRSVSWYQQTPGQGLQFLFEYFSETQRNKGNFPGRFSGRQFSNSRSEMNVSTLELGDSALYLCASSLFGLVGDEQFFGPGTRLTVL.

CDR3 protein: CASRAPGPRKTYGYTF. CDR3 bases: TGTGCAAGTCGCGCCCCCGGGCCACGAAAGACCTATGGCTACACCTTC. This chain connects TRBV12-2 to TRBJ1-2. TRBV12-2 is labeled a pseudogene. The CDR3 sequence is 16 residues long.

This chain connects TRBV4-1 to TRBJ2-3; 11 nucleotides line up with TRBD2. Trimming removed 3 bases from V and 3 bases from J; junction bases left unmatched: 8. CDR1 and CDR2 from the germline V gene are MGHRA and YSYEKL. This CDR3 is 17 amino acids long. CDR3 protein: CASSQDVSGGATDTQYF. Here the CDR3 DNA reads TGCGCCAGCAGCCAGGATGTTAGCGGGGGGGCGACAGATACGCAGTATTTT.